The clone carrying this TCR beta chain was seen a handful of times. The data were taken from a study of blood T cells in healthy people across ages. The use of a sample-barcoded 5' primer and a J-beta primer mix characterized a second PCR of roughly 7 to 11 cycles. Through a template-switch adaptor with 12 random nucleotides, each cDNA molecule received a tag. TCRdb analysed the 5' RACE reads with MiXCR anew, one entry per CDR3 protein. The profile shows around 1,000,000 distinct CDR3 sequences, roughly a quarter of them singletons. Germline V lookup: CDR1 SGHTA, CDR2 FQGNSA. This CDR3 has 16 residues. V dropped 1 base and J dropped 0; count of bases not matched to a gene: 4. This sample also appeared in a second study, on T cells of mothers and their children.

Sequenced sample: blood. This sequence was found in a girl aged 2-9 years in good health. This chain uses TRBV7-2 with TRBJ2-7, with 9 bases matching TRBD2. CDR3: CASSLVAGDLSYEQYF. CDR3 DNA: TGTGCCAGCAGCTTAGTAGCGGGGGACCTCTCCTACGAGCAGTACTTC.